Described below is a single TCR beta chain sequence and its context. Its antigen remains unknown. The data are from a study of cytomegalovirus exposure and HLA in healthy donors. Points from the study as a whole: In terms of immune exposure information, only CMV serostatus was available.

The PCR was carried out with 60 Vbeta primers and 13 Jbeta primers. The method was immunoSEQ multiplex PCR; TCRdb's version includes in-frame clones alone and lacks a portion of them. The profile shows about 140,000 clones, approximately 63% of them singletons. CDR3 length: 11 amino acids. With 6 bases removed from V and 3 bases from J, the gap between germline ends came to 9 bases. From germline, CDR1 is GTSNPN and CDR2 SVGIG (reference sequence). Sequenced material: PBMCs. The sequence came from a woman aged 55-70 years in good health and CMV-seropositive. The rearrangement joins TRBV30 to TRBJ2-7; a possible D gene is TRBD1 (6 bases). As DNA, the CDR3 is TGTGCCTGTACAGGGTACTACGAGCAGTACTTC. Protein product: CACTGYYEQYF.